Following are 20 T cell receptor beta chains from one sample sequenced in a study of T cells in Graves' hyperthyroidism and ophthalmopathy. Amplified regions were TCR beta CDR3 sequences from RNA transcripts. Primed by the HTBI set, a first-round RT-PCR was run on the TCR CDR3. One entry per CDR3 protein, called by TCRdb with MiXCR from the multiplex PCR reads. Counted here are over 700,000 distinct CDR3 sequences, over 35% occurring once; the ten biggest clones make up approximately 10%. Sequenced input: blood. The receptors originated from a man aged 18 to 30 with Graves' hyperthyroidism.

The chain is built from TRBV7-9 and TRBJ2-7, with D tentatively TRBD2 (6 bases). Germline lookup yields CDR1 SEHNR and CDR2 FQNEAQ (reference sequence). The V and J ends lost 0 bases and 3 bases respectively, with 12 bases between them. This CDR3 region has 15 residues. In nucleotides, the CDR3 is TGTGCCAGCAGCTTAGCCAACGGGGGTTACTACGAGCAGTACTTC. It yields the protein CASSLANGGYYEQYF.

Comments on this clonotype: This CDR3 fails to terminate in the conserved phenylalanine or tryptophan, so it likely reflects a read error. The rearrangement uses TRBV7-9 and TRBJ1-2, with TRBD1 matching over 7 bases. The CDR3 spans 14 residues. Germline values: CDR1 SEHNR, CDR2 FQNEAQ (reference sequence). The CDR3 protein is CPSSVEVTGIGYTL. The DNA of the CDR3 is TGTCCCAGCAGCGTAGAGGTGACAGGGATCGGCTACACCCTC.

The rearrangement joins TRBV10-3 to TRBJ1-1; no firm D call. The CDR3 is made up of 12 amino acids. Germline CDR1 and CDR2: ENHRY and SYGVKD. The CDR3: CATAGMNTEAFF. CDR3 sequence (DNA): TGTGCTACCGCGGGTATGAACACTGAAGCTTTCTTT.

The chain employs TRBV14 and TRBJ2-2; D is possibly TRBD1 or TRBD2 (6 bases each). The V end was cut by 2 bases, the J end by 3 bases, with 13 bases between. The CDR3 has 16 residues. Germline loops: CDR1 SGHDN, CDR2 FVKESK. DNA of the CDR3: TGTGCCAGCAGCCAAAGGGGGGACACCGACACCGGGGAGCTGTTTTTT. As protein: CASSQRGDTDTGELFF.

This clonotype was counted between two and nine times. A read error may account for a junction end that differs from germline. The V and J genes are TRBV5-1 and TRBJ2-7; D unresolved. This CDR3 has 16 residues. Germline V lookup: CDR1 SGHRS, CDR2 YFSETQ. The CDR3 DNA is TGTGCCAGCAGCCAAGATCCGGTTTTGGGTGCCTACGAGCAGTACTTC. Translation gives CASSQDPVLGAYEQYF. Drawing the rest from reference TRBV5-1 and TRBJ2-7, the complete variable domain is KAGVTQTPRYLIKTRGQQVTLSCSPISGHRSVSWYQQTPGQGLQFLFEYFSETQRNKGNFPGRFSGRQFSNSRSEMNVSTLELGDSALYLCASSQDPVLGAYEQYFGPGTRLTVT.

The V call is TRBV10-3, the J call TRBJ2-7, with TRBD2 matching 7 bases. J was trimmed by 6 bases and V by 10 bases; bases with no gene match: 6. Germline loops: CDR1 ENHRY, CDR2 SYGVKD. There are 11 residues in the CDR3. CDR3 residues: CATWEGSEQYF. The CDR3 nucleotides are TGTGCCACGTGGGAGGGAAGCGAGCAGTACTTC.

This chain links TRBV24-1 with TRBJ1-5; tentative D call: TRBD1 (6 bases). The CDR3 consists of 13 residues. V was trimmed by 3 bases and J by 7 bases, leaving 9 bases between them. CDR1 and CDR2 from the germline V gene are KGHDR and SFDVKD. In DNA form, the CDR3 reads TGTGCCACCAGTGATCAGGGGAAACAGCCCCAGCATTTT. Translated: CATSDQGKQPQHF.

This clonotype has just a few counts. The DNA for the CDR3 is TGTGCCAGCAAGAATAGCGGGAGAGAGACCCAGTACTTC. Residues: CASKNSGRETQYF. J is TRBJ2-5 and V is TRBV12-3 or TRBV12-4; TRBD2 matches at 9 bases. V was clipped by 7 bases and J by 4 bases; unmatched bases: 4. CDR3 length: 13 residues.

The chain carries TRBV29-1 and TRBJ2-2; 7 positions agree with TRBD2. V shed 4 bases and J 5 bases; nucleotides not matched to a gene: 7. In germline, CDR1 is SQVTM, CDR2 ANQGSEA. The CDR3 has 14 residues. CDR3 region: CSVVGGRGTGELFF. The CDR3 DNA reads as TGCAGCGTTGTCGGGGGGAGAGGGACCGGGGAGCTGTTTTTT.

This rearrangement joins TRBV6-5 to TRBJ2-7; no firm D call. The V gene lost 0 bases and the J gene lost 5 bases, with 14 bases spanning the gap. Germline-derived CDR1 and CDR2 are MNHEY and SVGAGI. The CDR3 length is 15 residues. The CDR3 DNA is TGTGCCAGCAGTTACTCCGGACCGCGACGGGACGAGCAGTACTTC. Residues: CASSYSGPRRDEQYF.

This clonotype was counted at least ten times. The chain combines TRBV29-1 with TRBJ2-6, with TRBD1 as a possible D gene (5 bases). Per the germline V gene, CDR1 is SQVTM and CDR2 is ANQGSEA. Trimming left V 5 bases short and J 0 bases short, with 8 bases between. The CDR3 consists of 14 residues. CDR3 DNA sequence: TGCAGCGTTCGACAGCTCTCTGGGGCCAACGTCCTGACTTTC. Protein product: CSVRQLSGANVLTF.

This clonotype has at least ten counts. The chain links TRBV29-1 to TRBJ1-1, with no clear D. From germline, CDR1 is SQVTM and CDR2 ANQGSEA. Trimming took off 4 bases at V and 0 bases at J, with 9 bases between the two ends. The CDR3 length is 13 residues. The CDR3 protein is CSVVVPVNTEAFF. The CDR3 bases are TGCAGCGTTGTGGTGCCGGTGAACACTGAAGCTTTCTTT.

In the case of this clonotype: A read error may be the cause here, since a much bigger clone is one base away. V is TRBV2 and J is TRBJ1-4, with unresolved D. Per germline, CDR1 SNHLY and CDR2 FYNNEI. CDR3 length: 13 amino acids. V lost 6 bases and J lost 8, with 13 bases in between. The CDR3 reads CASRSHIGEKLFF. CDR3 nucleotides: TGTGCCAGCAGGAGTCACATAGGGGAAAAACTGTTTTTT.

This clonotype occurred once. Germline is not matched at one junction end, which may reflect a read error. The V and J genes are TRBV20-1 and TRBJ1-4, with TRBD1 matching 10 bases. The CDR3 spans 16 residues. CDR1 is DFQATT, CDR2 SNEGSKA, per germline (reference sequence). The CDR3 DNA is TGCACTGCTAGGGACAGGGGTTCGGCAACTAATGAAAAACTGTTTTTT. Encoded protein: CTARDRGSATNEKLFF.

As to this clonotype: This could be a read error, since a much larger clone is one nucleotide away. The chain recombines TRBV2 with TRBJ2-5, with D perhaps given as TRBD1 or TRBD2 (5 bases each). This CDR3 region has 14 residues. V was trimmed by 4 bases and J by 1 base, leaving 10 bases between them. CDR1 and CDR2 from the germline V gene are SNHLY and FYNNEI. Written as DNA, the CDR3 is TGTGCCAGCAGTGGGGACGGGGTCCAAGAGACCCAGTACTTC. As protein: CASSGDGVQETQYF.

The chain employs TRBV6-5 and TRBJ1-1; possibly TRBD1 for D (5 bases). Trimming removed 2 bases at V and 6 bases at J, with 10 bases between. This CDR3 is built from 13 residues. Germline CDR1 and CDR2: MNHEY and SVGAGI. The DNA for the CDR3 is TGTGCCAGCAGTTACCTCGAAGGGGCTGAAGCTTTCTTT. This codes for CASSYLEGAEAFF.

The chain joins TRBV25-1 to TRBJ1-1, with D possibly matching TRBD1 (5 bases). Trimming stripped 5 bases from V and 2 bases from J, with 18 bases between. Per germline, CDR1 MGHDK and CDR2 SYGVNS. CDR3 length equals 16 residues. For the CDR3, the DNA is TGTGCCAGCAGTTCTGTGGTGGGACGGACAAACACTGAAGCTTTCTTT. This encodes CASSSVVGRTNTEAFF. Full variable domain (rest looked up from reference TRBV25-1 and TRBJ1-1): EADIYQTPRYLVIGTGKKITLECSQTMGHDKMYWYQQDPGMELHLIHYSYGVNSTEKGDLSSESTVSRIRTEHFPLTLESARPSHTSQYLCASSSVVGRTNTEAFFGQGTRLTVV.

The rearrangement joins TRBV7-9 to TRBJ1-6; D is uncertain. V was trimmed by 6 bases and J by 7 bases, leaving 13 bases between them. The CDR3 is 14 residues long. Per the germline V gene, CDR1 is SEHNR and CDR2 is FQNEAQ (reference sequence). The CDR3 region is CASSLLQLNSPLHF. The DNA for the CDR3 is TGTGCCAGCAGTTTACTGCAGCTGAATTCACCCCTCCACTTT.

This clonotype was observed many times. V is TRBV4-3 and J is TRBJ1-6; D unclear. The V end was cut by 0 bases, the J end by 9 bases, with 3 bases between. The CDR3 sequence is 12 residues long. Germline values: CDR1 LGHNA, CDR2 YSLEER. For the CDR3, the DNA is TGCGCCAGCAGCCAAGAGGCTTCACCCCTCCACTTT. Translating gives CASSQEASPLHF.

The table lists this clonotype with a few counts. The chain links TRBV5-4 to TRBJ2-2; 14 bases match TRBD2. CDR3 length: 17 amino acids. Per germline, CDR1 SGHNT and CDR2 YYREEE (reference sequence). The V and J ends lost 5 bases and 0 bases, in that order; junction bases with no gene match: 3. The CDR3 DNA is TGTGCCAGCAGGCGGACTAGCGGGAGGTCGAACACCGGGGAGCTGTTTTTT. As protein: CASRRTSGRSNTGELFF.